This TCR beta chain was sequenced for a study of post-analysis software for immune sequencing data. For the study at large: Relapsing-remitting, secondary progressive and progressive-relapsing multiple sclerosis courses were included.

TCR beta cDNA libraries had unique molecular identifiers. TCRdb called the PCR reads again in MiXCR, with one record for every CDR3 protein. The table records roughly 410,000 distinct CDR3 sequences, around a third of them present only once. The CDR3 runs 14 residues. V lost 6 bases and J lost 8, with 19 bases in between. This clonotype has only one observation. Its antigen is still unknown. Study results and caveats: Higher frequency in patients than in controls was seen for roughly five TRBV segments, with TRBV5-6, TRBV5-1 and TRBV20-1 among them. In multiple sclerosis, normalized Chao1 diversity was significantly below that of controls.

The TCR was taken from a girl aged 10-17 years with multiple sclerosis. The chain has TRBV12-3 or TRBV12-4 and TRBJ1-2; D might be TRBD1 (6 bases). The source material was blood. The DNA for the CDR3 is TGTGCCAGCAGCGAAACCGGGACCAGGGGAGGCTACACCTTC. The encoded protein is CASSETGTRGGYTF.